Shown below are 25 T cell receptor beta chains from a single sample sequenced in a study of blood T cell repertoires in COVID-19. Method: immunoSEQ multiplex PCR; TCRdb's copy keeps in-frame clones and lacks some. The sample yields some 60,000 clones, roughly 84% seen once. Sequenced: peripheral blood. The receptors were sampled from a man between 50 and 59 years old with COVID-19, enrolled during active disease.

The rearrangement links TRBV7-8 to TRBJ2-1, with 8 bases that match TRBD1. CDR1 SGHVS and CDR2 FQNEAQ come from the germline V gene. The CDR3 has 12 residues. The J segment lost 6 bases and the V segment lost 5 bases, leaving 0 bases of the junction unmatched. CDR3 nucleotide sequence: TGTGCCAGCAGCGGGACAGGCAATGAGCAGTTCTTC. Residues: CASSGTGNEQFF.

The chain is built from TRBV6-5 and TRBJ2-4, with a tentative D call TRBD2 (6 bases). This CDR3 is 14 amino acids long. Trimming pared 5 bases from V and 7 bases from J, leaving 15 bases between. Germline CDR1 MNHEY, CDR2 SVGAGI. The CDR3 region has the DNA TGTGCCAGCAGTACGGGCGGGGACCCGAACATTCAGTACTTC. This codes for CASSTGGDPNIQYF.

The J gene is TRBJ2-1, the V gene TRBV15; 9 bases agree with TRBD2. V gave up 6 bases and J gave up 8 bases; unmatched junction bases: 11. The CDR3 consists of 15 residues. The germline V gene has CDR1 LNHNV and CDR2 YYDKDF (reference sequence). CDR3 in amino acids: CATRDAGGPMDEQFF. As DNA, the CDR3 is TGTGCCACCAGAGACGCGGGAGGGCCGATGGATGAGCAGTTCTTC.

In its sample, this clone was seen once. The chain couples TRBV3-1 (or the pseudogene TRBV3-2) to TRBJ2-3; D may be TRBD2 (7 bases). V lost 6 bases and J lost 3, with 16 bases in between. CDR3 size: 15 residues. Germline CDR1 LGHDT, CDR2 YNNKEL (reference sequence). The chain's CDR3 is CASSILGGGTDTQYF. The CDR3 DNA is TGTGCCAGCAGTATCCTAGGGGGAGGGACAGATACGCAGTATTTT.

In its sample, this clone was seen once. V and J are TRBV28 and TRBJ2-2; D is possibly TRBD2 (6 bases). V lost 6 bases and J 7 bases, leaving 18 bases between the germline ends. The CDR3 runs to 15 residues. The germline V gene encodes CDR1 MDHEN and CDR2 SYDVKM. The CDR3 loop is CASSPGGTWGGELFF. The CDR3, as DNA: TGTGCCAGCAGCCCCGGAGGGACGTGGGGCGGGGAGCTGTTTTTT.

This clone was observed once. The rearrangement uses TRBV10-3 and TRBJ2-7; no clear D. V lost 3 bases, J lost 0 bases, and 3 bases lay in between. CDR3 size: 12 residues. Germline V gene sequence: CDR1 ENHRY, CDR2 SYGVKD. CDR3 bases: TGTGCCATCAGTGATAGCTCCTACGAGCAGTACTTC. It translates to CAISDSSYEQYF.

CDR3 in amino acids: CASSAQTGGASEAFF. The CDR3 region has the DNA TGTGCCAGTAGTGCCCAGACAGGGGGCGCTTCCGAAGCTTTCTTT. V gene TRBV19 combines with J gene TRBJ1-1; 10 bases align to TRBD1. The length of the CDR3 is 15 residues. Germline V gives CDR1 LNHDA, CDR2 SQIVND (reference sequence). V trimming: 5 bases; J trimming: 8 bases; junction bases outside the gene matches: 11. The entire variable domain, with the rest obtained from reference TRBV19 and TRBJ1-1, is as follows: DGGITQSPKYLFRKEGQNVTLSCEQNLNHDAMYWYRQDPGQGLRLIYYSQIVNDFQKGDIAEGYSVSREKKESFPLTVTSAQKNPTAFYLCASSAQTGGASEAFFGQGTRLTVV.

This chain connects TRBV11-2 to TRBJ2-7, with a tentative D call TRBD1 (5 bases). CDR3 length equals 14 residues. Germline V CDR1 and CDR2: SGHAT, FQNNGV. V was pared by 3 bases and J by 3 bases, with 12 bases between. The CDR3 is CASSLGHGIYEQYF. The CDR3 bases are TGTGCCAGCAGCTTGGGGCACGGAATCTACGAGCAGTACTTC.

The rearrangement joins TRBV3-1 (or the pseudogene TRBV3-2) to TRBJ2-1; maybe TRBD2 (6 bases). Trimming left V 2 bases short and J 10 bases short, with 18 bases between. Germline assignment: CDR1 LGHDT and CDR2 YNNKEL (reference sequence). The CDR3 runs 15 residues. The chain's CDR3 is CASSQFSGPGVEQFF. The CDR3 DNA reads as TGTGCCAGCAGCCAATTCAGCGGGCCGGGGGTCGAGCAGTTCTTC.

This chain uses TRBV6-1 with TRBJ2-7; no reliable D call. V lost 3 bases and J lost 3, with 12 bases in between. The CDR3 is 14 residues long. Germline V gives CDR1 MNHNS, CDR2 SASEGT. CDR3 residues: CASSESGSGYEQYF. The CDR3 nucleotides are TGTGCCAGCAGTGAGTCGGGTTCGGGCTACGAGCAGTACTTC.

This clone showed up just a few times. The chain couples TRBV4-1 to TRBJ2-7, with a weak D call TRBD2 (7 bases). The ends were cut back, 8 bases at V and 8 bases at J, with 22 bases in the middle. Germline V lookup: CDR1 MGHRA, CDR2 YSYEKL. The CDR3 consists of 14 residues. CDR3 loop: CASGEGGGAKKQYF. CDR3 nucleotide sequence: TGCGCCAGCGGTGAGGGCGGGGGCGCTAAGAAGCAGTACTTC.

The V gene is TRBV15, the J gene TRBJ1-2, with D perhaps TRBD1 (6 bases). The CDR3 extends over 15 amino acids. Looked up from germline, CDR1 is LNHNV and CDR2 is YYDKDF (reference sequence). With 4 bases removed from V and 2 bases from J, the gap between germline ends came to 14 bases. The CDR3 loop reads CATSTLTTGNYGYTF. The CDR3, as DNA: TGTGCCACCAGCACACTGACGACAGGCAACTATGGCTACACCTTC.

The chain carries TRBV19 and TRBJ2-1; D might be TRBD2 (5 bases). Germline V gene data show CDR1 as LNHDA and CDR2 as SQIVND (reference sequence). V was shortened by 1 base and J by 3 bases, with 13 bases between the two germline ends. There are 16 residues in the CDR3. CDR3 sequence reads: CASSIVGSAGYNEQFF. CDR3 coding DNA: TGTGCCAGTAGTATAGTGGGATCGGCGGGCTACAATGAGCAGTTCTTC.

The V gene is TRBV19, the J gene TRBJ1-5, with TRBD1 matching over 8 bases. The J segment lost 4 bases and the V segment lost 4 bases, leaving 9 bases of the junction unmatched. The CDR3 runs to 16 residues. CDR1 is LNHDA, CDR2 SQIVND, per germline (reference sequence). In DNA form, the CDR3 reads TGTGCCAGTAGTACCTGGACAGGGATGGGAAATCAGCCCCAGCATTTT. Protein: CASSTWTGMGNQPQHF. The variable domain in full, completed from reference TRBV19 and TRBJ1-5, reads DGGITQSPKYLFRKEGQNVTLSCEQNLNHDAMYWYRQDPGQGLRLIYYSQIVNDFQKGDIAEGYSVSREKKESFPLTVTSAQKNPTAFYLCASSTWTGMGNQPQHFGDGTRLSIL.

This clone was counted a few times. The genes are TRBV12-5 and TRBJ1-1; the D gene is possibly TRBD1 (6 bases). V lost 2 bases to trimming and J lost 5 bases, with 12 bases between them. This CDR3 region has 14 residues. Germline V gives CDR1 LGHNT, CDR2 FRNRAP. As DNA, the CDR3 is TGTGCTAGTGGTTTGCCCCTAACAGGGACTGAAGCTTTCTTT. Translating gives CASGLPLTGTEAFF.

The V call is TRBV7-3, the J call TRBJ2-1; weak D call: TRBD1 (6 bases). V gave up 4 bases and J gave up 8 bases, with 21 bases separating them. In germline, CDR1 is SGHTA, CDR2 FQGTGA. The CDR3 totals 16 residues. CDR3 in amino acids: CASSSPETGWYDEQFF. CDR3 DNA: TGTGCCAGCAGCTCCCCGGAGACAGGCTGGTACGATGAGCAGTTCTTC.

J is TRBJ1-2 and V is TRBV28; possible D gene TRBD1, 6 bases. Germline CDR1 MDHEN, CDR2 SYDVKM. The CDR3 has 14 amino acids. The ends were cut back, 6 bases at V and 4 bases at J, with 15 bases in the middle. Written as DNA, the CDR3 is TGTGCCAGCAGGGGGGCACTAAATTCCTATGGCTACACCTTC. Its protein is CASRGALNSYGYTF.

The chain combines TRBV9 with TRBJ2-3; D is undetermined. The CDR3 contains 13 residues. The V gene's germline CDR1 is SGDLS and CDR2 YYNGEE. Trimming removed 3 bases from V and 6 bases from J, with 11 bases in between. This chain's CDR3 is CASSGWASDTQYF. The CDR3 DNA follows: TGTGCCAGCAGCGGCTGGGCGAGCGATACGCAGTATTTT.

The rearrangement links TRBV18 to TRBJ1-1; 8 bases are a match to TRBD1. Unmatched junction bases numbered 12, after V lost 6 bases and J lost 0 bases. The CDR3 covers 17 residues. CDR1 is KGHSH, CDR2 LQKENI, per germline. CDR3 protein: CASSLRGQDIMNTEAFF. CDR3 bases: TGTGCCAGCTCCCTCAGGGGACAGGACATTATGAACACTGAAGCTTTCTTT.

This sequence joins TRBV21-1 and TRBJ2-3; the table names TRBD1, a call not compared with the DNA. TRBV21-1 corresponds to a pseudogene. This CDR3 spans 13 amino acids. The CDR3 sequence is CASSENRADTQYF. The DNA for the CDR3 is TGTGCCAGCAGCGAAAACAGGGCAGATACGCAGTATTTT.

The V call is TRBV7-9, the J call TRBJ1-5; no definite D call. The ends were cut back, 7 bases at V and 1 base at J, with 11 bases in the middle. The germline CDR1 and CDR2 sequences are SEHNR and FQNEAQ (reference sequence). The CDR3 runs to 14 residues. The CDR3 here is CASTAGSSNQPQHF. The CDR3 DNA reads TGTGCCAGCACCGCGGGTTCAAGCAATCAGCCCCAGCATTTT. The complete variable domain, with remaining parts taken from reference TRBV7-9 and TRBJ1-5, reads DTGVSQNPRHKITKRGQNVTFRCDPISEHNRLYWYRQTLGQGPEFLTYFQNEAQLEKSRLLSDRFSAERPKGSFSTLEIQRTEQGDSAMYLCASTAGSSNQPQHFGDGTRLSIL.

The V gene is TRBV5-1, the J gene TRBJ2-7, with 11 bases lining up with TRBD2. Germline values: CDR1 SGHRS, CDR2 YFSETQ. Unmatched junction bases numbered 2, after V lost 3 bases and J lost 3 bases. This CDR3 region has 14 residues. CDR3 DNA sequence: TGCGCCAGCAGCTCTAGCGGGGGGAACTACGAGCAGTACTTC. This encodes CASSSSGGNYEQYF.

The gene calls are TRBV5-1 and TRBJ2-1; 7 positions match TRBD2. The germline gives CDR1 SGHRS, CDR2 YFSETQ. Unmatched junction bases numbered 8, after V lost 4 bases and J lost 4 bases. This CDR3 has 15 amino acids. CDR3 DNA: TGCGCCAGCAGCCGGGGGGAGGGCTGGTACAATGAGCAGTTCTTC. Protein sequence: CASSRGEGWYNEQFF.

The V call is TRBV28, the J call TRBJ2-5; D possibly corresponds to TRBD1 (5 bases). V gave up 3 bases and J gave up 2 bases, with 16 bases separating them. CDR3 length: 16 residues. CDR1 MDHEN and CDR2 SYDVKM come from the germline V gene. The CDR3 DNA follows: TGTGCCAGCAGTTTTGTATACACAGGTTATCAAGAGACCCAGTACTTC. Amino acid sequence: CASSFVYTGYQETQYF.

The rearrangement uses TRBV11-2 and TRBJ2-2; D unclear. CDR1 SGHAT and CDR2 FQNNGV come from the germline V gene. V was trimmed by 8 bases and J by 8 bases, leaving 9 bases between them. The CDR3 consists of 11 residues. CDR3: CASPLRGELFF. The CDR3, as DNA: TGTGCCAGCCCTCTCAGAGGGGAGCTGTTTTTT.